This passage covers 17 T cell receptor beta chains from one sample sequenced in a study of blood T cells in healthy people across ages. The use of a sample-barcoded 5' primer and a J-beta primer mix characterized a second PCR of about 6 to 12 cycles. One entry per CDR3 protein results from TCRdb running MiXCR on the 5' RACE reads. Found here are fewer than 2,000,000 distinct CDR3 sequences, around 40% of them singletons; the top ten hold under 30%. The sample comprised blood. These TCRs come from a human donor in good health.

A note on this clonotype: At one end the junction does not follow the germline gene, possibly because of a read error. The gene calls are TRBV12-3 or TRBV12-4 and TRBJ1-2; TRBD1 is a possible D gene (5 bases). This CDR3 has 13 residues. The chain's CDR3 is CASSYRSYGGCTF. The CDR3 DNA follows: TGTGCCAGCAGCTACAGGTCCTATGGAGGCTGCACCTTC.

The chain has TRBV6-5 and TRBJ1-6; D possibly corresponds to TRBD1 (6 bases). This CDR3 is 13 amino acids long. The V gene's germline CDR1 is MNHEY and CDR2 SVGAGI. Trimming stripped 6 bases from V and 11 bases from J, with 14 bases between. In DNA, the CDR3 is TGTGCCAGCAGACAGGGACCAACGGCACCCCTCCACTTT. As protein: CASRQGPTAPLHF.

This chain links TRBV12-3 or TRBV12-4 with TRBJ1-5; no definite D call. Trimming left V 8 bases short and J 4 bases short, with 12 bases between. The CDR3 loop spans 13 amino acids. The CDR3 loop is CASVPRGNQPQHF. The CDR3 DNA follows: TGTGCCAGCGTCCCTCGCGGGAATCAGCCCCAGCATTTT.

The chain links TRBV20-1 to TRBJ1-1; 10 bases are shared with TRBD1. With 0 bases clipped from V and 2 bases from J, the junction kept 6 bases outside the gene matches. The CDR3 sequence is 16 residues long. Germline CDR1 reads DFQATT; CDR2 reads SNEGSKA (reference sequence). CDR3 amino acids: CSARDIRTGGNTEAFF. The CDR3 bases are TGCAGTGCTAGAGATATACGGACAGGGGGTAACACTGAAGCTTTCTTT.

This clonotype was counted only a few times. CDR3 region: CASSFGRQPSGANVLTF. CDR3 DNA sequence: TGTGCCAGCAGCTTCGGCAGGCAACCCTCTGGGGCCAACGTCCTGACTTTC. V and J are TRBV7-9 and TRBJ2-6; D is ambiguous. The V gene lost 3 bases and the J gene lost 0 bases, with 12 bases spanning the gap. This CDR3 region has 17 residues. Germline CDR1 reads SEHNR; CDR2 reads FQNEAQ (reference sequence).

The rearrangement uses TRBV11-1 and TRBJ1-2; D possibly corresponds to TRBD1 (6 bases). The CDR3 is 13 amino acids. V gave up 6 bases and J gave up 6 bases, with 14 bases separating them. Looked up from germline, CDR1 is SGHAT and CDR2 is FQDESV (reference sequence). CDR3 region: CASRSSGGHGYTF. For the CDR3, the DNA is TGTGCCAGCAGGTCGAGCGGGGGGCATGGCTACACCTTC.

J is TRBJ1-1 and V is TRBV29-1; D is uncertain. Germline V gene sequence: CDR1 SQVTM, CDR2 ANQGSEA. CDR3 length: 13 amino acids. V shed 0 bases and J shed 1 base, with 6 bases lying between them. CDR3 sequence (DNA): TGCAGCGTTGAAGAGCGGAGGAACACTGAAGCTTTCTTT. As protein: CSVEERRNTEAFF. Based on the CDR3 plus reference TRBV29-1 and TRBJ1-1, the full variable domain is SAVISQKPSRDICQRGTSLTIQCQVDSQVTMMFWYRQQPGQSLTLIATANQGSEATYESGFVIDKFPISRPNLTFSTLTVSNMSPEDSSIYLCSVEERRNTEAFFGQGTRLTVV.

Of note for this clonotype: This sequence is one base from a far larger clone and is likely a read error. The rearrangement uses TRBV13 and TRBJ2-1, with TRBD1 matching 7 bases. TRBJ2-7 explains the end of the DNA better; the J call may be wrong. Germline V gives CDR1 PRHDT, CDR2 FYEKMQ (reference sequence). The CDR3 runs to 14 residues. CDR3 nucleotide sequence: TGTGCCAGCAGCTTAGGACAGGGGTACAATGAGCAGTACTTC. Encoded protein: CASSLGQGYNEQYF.

This rearrangement joins TRBV20-1 to TRBJ1-1, with unresolved D. The CDR3 is 12 amino acids. CDR1 DFQATT and CDR2 SNEGSKA come from the germline V gene (reference sequence). Trimming shortened V by 6 bases and J by 0 bases, and 8 bases separated the two germline ends. The CDR3 DNA reads TGCAGTGCAAAGAAAATGAACACTGAAGCTTTCTTT. This sequence encodes CSAKKMNTEAFF.

This clonotype was seen once. The junction and the germline gene differ at one end; a read error may be behind it. The chain is built from TRBV7-7 and TRBJ2-2, with a weak D call TRBD1 (6 bases). CDR3 length: 15 amino acids. The V gene's germline CDR1 is SSHAT and CDR2 FNYEAQ (reference sequence). CDR3 in amino acids: CASSFDRLNTGELFF. The CDR3 nucleotides are TGTGCTAGCAGCTTTGACAGGTTGAACACCGGGGAGCTGTTTTTT.

The gene calls are TRBV20-1 and TRBJ2-4, with D uncertain. V gave up 0 bases and J gave up 8 bases, with 8 bases separating them. Germline CDR1 is DFQATT and CDR2 is SNEGSKA (reference sequence). The CDR3 has 12 amino acids. For the CDR3, the DNA is TGCAGTGCTAGAGAGTCCCCCGACATTCAGTACTTC. Translation: CSARESPDIQYF.

This clonotype came up a few times. This sequence joins TRBV5-1 and TRBJ1-2; D might be TRBD1 (5 bases). V was clipped by 4 bases and J by 3 bases, with 13 bases between them. This CDR3 spans 14 amino acids. CDR1 SGHRS and CDR2 YFSETQ come from the germline V gene. CDR3 nucleotides: TGCGCCAGCAGCAGGGGCAGCCAGGACTATGGCTACACCTTC. Its translation is CASSRGSQDYGYTF.

This clonotype was found a few times. The chain joins TRBV4-1 to TRBJ2-7; D might be TRBD1 (5 bases). The CDR3 loop spans 16 amino acids. V dropped 3 bases and J dropped 2 bases, with 17 bases sitting between them. Germline V gene data show CDR1 as MGHRA and CDR2 as YSYEKL. CDR3 sequence: CASSQLTPTETYEQYF. CDR3 sequence (DNA): TGCGCCAGCAGCCAGCTAACACCGACAGAGACCTACGAGCAGTACTTC.

Here the CDR3 DNA reads TGTGCCAGCAGTTACGCAAGGGGGGCCAAGGATACGCAGTATTTT. Its protein is CASSYARGAKDTQYF. The rearrangement links TRBV27 to TRBJ2-3, with D perhaps matching TRBD1 or TRBD2 (6 bases each). V gave up 4 bases and J gave up 6 bases, with 17 bases separating them. The length of the CDR3 is 15 residues. Germline loops: CDR1 MNHEY, CDR2 SMNVEV (reference sequence).

This clonotype was counted a few times. CDR3 sequence reads: CASSLIGSMEAEAFF. CDR3 in DNA: TGTGCCAGCAGTTTAATAGGATCCATGGAAGCTGAAGCTTTCTTT. The V call is TRBV12-3 or TRBV12-4, the J call TRBJ1-1, with D uncertain. The V end lost 2 bases, the J end lost 6 bases, and 16 bases lay between the germline ends. The CDR3 contains 15 residues.

The CDR3 DNA reads as TGCAGCGTTGAGAGCCGGCTCTTGGGGGCCAACGTCCTGACTTTC. It translates to CSVESRLLGANVLTF. The V gene is TRBV29-1, the J gene TRBJ2-6; D call uncertain. Per the germline V gene, CDR1 is SQVTM and CDR2 is ANQGSEA. V shed 3 bases and J shed 4 bases, with 13 bases lying between them. This CDR3 region has 15 residues.

About this clonotype: This CDR3 fails to terminate in the conserved phenylalanine or tryptophan, so it likely reflects a read error. CDR3 protein: CASSPMEGNYNEQFL. CDR3 DNA sequence: TGTGCCAGCTCTCCCATGGAGGGCAATTACAATGAGCAGTTCTTA. This chain joins TRBV18 and TRBJ2-1; D perhaps matches TRBD2 (6 bases). Looked up from germline, CDR1 is KGHSH and CDR2 is LQKENI. The ends were cut back, 6 bases at V and 4 bases at J, with 16 bases in the middle. The CDR3 extends over 15 amino acids.